The clone carrying this T cell receptor (beta chain) was found once. The V gene's germline CDR1 is SNHLY and CDR2 FYNNEI. The germline V and J ends were trimmed by 4 bases and 2 bases, with 12 bases remaining between them. This CDR3 is 16 amino acids long. Participants were placed into cohorts based on the clinical history they reported. These data originate in a study of blood T cell repertoires in COVID-19. Measured with immunoSEQ multiplex PCR; TCRdb has only the in-frame clones, and not every one. The table shows around 450,000 clones, with about 92% occurring only once. V and J are TRBV2 and TRBJ2-6; tentative D call: TRBD1 (5 bases). Source material: PBMCs or T cells enriched from blood (not recorded which). The clonotype comes from a man aged 18 to 29 who had recovered from COVID-19. The CDR3 nucleotides are TGTGCCAGCAGTGTTGCAGGGTTTGCTGGGGCCAACGTCCTGACTTTC. Translating gives CASSVAGFAGANVLTF. The full variable domain, completed using reference TRBV2 and TRBJ2-6, is EPEVTQTPSHQVTQMGQEVILRCVPISNHLYFYWYRQILGQKVEFLVSFYNNEISEKSEIFDDQFSVERPDGSNFTLKIRSTKLEDSAMYFCASSVAGFAGANVLTFGAGSRLTVL.